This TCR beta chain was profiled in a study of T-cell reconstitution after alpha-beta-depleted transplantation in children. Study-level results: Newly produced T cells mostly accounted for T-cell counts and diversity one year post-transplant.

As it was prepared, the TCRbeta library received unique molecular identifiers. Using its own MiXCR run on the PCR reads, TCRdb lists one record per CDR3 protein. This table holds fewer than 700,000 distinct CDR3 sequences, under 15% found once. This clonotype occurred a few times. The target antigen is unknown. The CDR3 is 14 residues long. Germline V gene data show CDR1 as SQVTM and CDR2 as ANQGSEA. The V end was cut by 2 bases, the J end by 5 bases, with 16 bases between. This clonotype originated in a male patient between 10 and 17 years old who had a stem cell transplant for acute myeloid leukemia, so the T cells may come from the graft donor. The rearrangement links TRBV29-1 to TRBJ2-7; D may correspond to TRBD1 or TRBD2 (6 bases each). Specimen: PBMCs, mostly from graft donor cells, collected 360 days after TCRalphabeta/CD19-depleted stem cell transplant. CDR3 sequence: CSVEKGLGGDEQYF. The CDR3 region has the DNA TGCAGCGTTGAAAAGGGCCTGGGGGGCGACGAGCAGTACTTC.